This TCR beta chain appears in the sequencing data of a study of T cells in localized non-small cell lung cancer. Only in-frame clones appear in the TCRdb table, and some are missing; sequencing was by immunoSEQ multiplex PCR. The sample contains 11,000 or so clones, more than 75% of which appear only once. CDR3 length: 13 residues. V was shortened by 4 bases and J by 0 bases, with 7 bases between the two germline ends. CDR1 and CDR2 (germline): SQVTM, ANQGSEA. The starting material was peripheral blood, obtained before any cancer treatment. The clonotype was recovered from a male donor aged 60 or over with stage I lung adenocarcinoma. The chain carries TRBV29-1 and TRBJ2-1; D is unresolved. The CDR3 DNA reads as TGCAGCGTTGTTCCCAGCTCCTACAATGAGCAGTTCTTC. The encoded protein is CSVVPSSYNEQFF.